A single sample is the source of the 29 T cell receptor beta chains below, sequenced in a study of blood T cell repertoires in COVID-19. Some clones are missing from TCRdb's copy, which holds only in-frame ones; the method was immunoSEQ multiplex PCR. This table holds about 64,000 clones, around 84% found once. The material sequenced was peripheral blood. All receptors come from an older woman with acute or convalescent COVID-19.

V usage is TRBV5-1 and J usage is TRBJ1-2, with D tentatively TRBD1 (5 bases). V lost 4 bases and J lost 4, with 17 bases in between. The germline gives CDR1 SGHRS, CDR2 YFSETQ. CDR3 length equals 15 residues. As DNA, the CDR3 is TGCGCCAGCAGCCTCGGGACTCCTGAGGCCTATGGCTACACCTTC. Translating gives CASSLGTPEAYGYTF. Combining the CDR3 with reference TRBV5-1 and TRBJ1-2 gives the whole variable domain KAGVTQTPRYLIKTRGQQVTLSCSPISGHRSVSWYQQTPGQGLQFLFEYFSETQRNKGNFPGRFSGRQFSNSRSEMNVSTLELGDSALYLCASSLGTPEAYGYTFGSGTRLTVV.

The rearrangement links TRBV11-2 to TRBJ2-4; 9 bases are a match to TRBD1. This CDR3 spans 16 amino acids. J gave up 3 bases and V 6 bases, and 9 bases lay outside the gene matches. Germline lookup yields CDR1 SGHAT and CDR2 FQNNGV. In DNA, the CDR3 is TGTGCCAGCAGTAGAGCGGGACAGGGAGTCAAAAACATTCAGTACTTC. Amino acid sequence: CASSRAGQGVKNIQYF.

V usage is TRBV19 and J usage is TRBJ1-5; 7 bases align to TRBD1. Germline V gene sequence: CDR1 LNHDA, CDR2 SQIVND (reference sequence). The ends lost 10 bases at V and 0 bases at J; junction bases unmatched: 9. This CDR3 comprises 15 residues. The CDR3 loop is CATERDSHSNQPQHF. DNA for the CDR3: TGTGCCACCGAACGGGACAGCCATAGCAATCAGCCCCAGCATTTT.

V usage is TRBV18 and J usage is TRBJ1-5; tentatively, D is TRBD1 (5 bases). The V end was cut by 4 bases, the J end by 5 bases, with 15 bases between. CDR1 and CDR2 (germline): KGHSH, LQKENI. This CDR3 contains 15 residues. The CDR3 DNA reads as TGTGCCAGCTCACGCCGCGGAGGGGTGGATCAGCCCCAGCATTTT. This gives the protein CASSRRGGVDQPQHF.

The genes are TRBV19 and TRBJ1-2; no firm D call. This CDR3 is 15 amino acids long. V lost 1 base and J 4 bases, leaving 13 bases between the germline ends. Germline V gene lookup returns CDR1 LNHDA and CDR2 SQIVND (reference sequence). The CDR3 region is CASSIGRESFYGYTF. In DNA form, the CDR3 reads TGTGCCAGTAGTATAGGGAGGGAAAGTTTCTATGGCTACACCTTC.

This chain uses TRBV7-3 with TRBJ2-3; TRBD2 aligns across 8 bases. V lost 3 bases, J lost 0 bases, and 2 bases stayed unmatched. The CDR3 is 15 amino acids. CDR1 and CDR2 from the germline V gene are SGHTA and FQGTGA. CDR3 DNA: TGTGCCAGCAGCTTTAGCGGGGCTAGCACAGATACGCAGTATTTT. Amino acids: CASSFSGASTDTQYF.

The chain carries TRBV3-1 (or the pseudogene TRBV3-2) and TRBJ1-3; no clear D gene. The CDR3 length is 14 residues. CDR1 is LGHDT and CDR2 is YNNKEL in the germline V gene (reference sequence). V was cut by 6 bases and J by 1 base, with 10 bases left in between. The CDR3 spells CASSDGWSGNTIYF. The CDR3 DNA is TGTGCCAGCAGTGACGGGTGGTCTGGAAACACCATATATTTT.

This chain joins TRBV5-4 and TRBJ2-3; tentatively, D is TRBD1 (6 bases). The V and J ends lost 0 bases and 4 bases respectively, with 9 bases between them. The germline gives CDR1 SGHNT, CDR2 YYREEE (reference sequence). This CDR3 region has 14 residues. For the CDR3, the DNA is TGTGCCAGCAGCTTGGACTGGGGGCCAGATACGCAGTATTTT. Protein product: CASSLDWGPDTQYF.

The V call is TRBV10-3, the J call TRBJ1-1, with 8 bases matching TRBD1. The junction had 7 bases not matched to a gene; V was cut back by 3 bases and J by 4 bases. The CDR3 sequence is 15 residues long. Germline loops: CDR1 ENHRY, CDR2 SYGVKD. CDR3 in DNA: TGTGCCATCAGTGACCCGGACAGGGCGCCCACTGAAGCTTTCTTT. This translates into CAISDPDRAPTEAFF.

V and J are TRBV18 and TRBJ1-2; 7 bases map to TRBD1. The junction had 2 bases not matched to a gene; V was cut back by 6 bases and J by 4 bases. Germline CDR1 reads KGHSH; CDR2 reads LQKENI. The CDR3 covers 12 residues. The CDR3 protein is CASSGQTYGYTF. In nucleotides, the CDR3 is TGTGCCAGCTCGGGACAGACCTATGGCTACACCTTC.

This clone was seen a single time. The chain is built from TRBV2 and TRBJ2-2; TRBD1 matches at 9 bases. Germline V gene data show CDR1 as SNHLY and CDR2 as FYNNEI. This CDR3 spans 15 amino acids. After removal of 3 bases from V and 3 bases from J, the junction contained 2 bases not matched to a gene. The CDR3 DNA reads TGTGCCAGCAGTGAGGGACAGGGTTACACCGGGGAGCTGTTTTTT. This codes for CASSEGQGYTGELFF.

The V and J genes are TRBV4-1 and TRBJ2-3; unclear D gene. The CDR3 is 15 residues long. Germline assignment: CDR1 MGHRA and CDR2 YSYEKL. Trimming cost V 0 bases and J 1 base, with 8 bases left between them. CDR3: CASSQDSRGTDTQYF. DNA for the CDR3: TGCGCCAGCAGCCAAGATAGCAGAGGCACAGATACGCAGTATTTT.

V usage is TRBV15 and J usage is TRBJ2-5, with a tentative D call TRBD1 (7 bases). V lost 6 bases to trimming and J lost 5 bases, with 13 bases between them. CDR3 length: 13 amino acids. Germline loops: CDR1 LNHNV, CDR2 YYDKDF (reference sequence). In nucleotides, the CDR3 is TGTGCCACCAGTTGGCAGGGGGGCGAGACCCAGTACTTC. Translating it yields CATSWQGGETQYF.

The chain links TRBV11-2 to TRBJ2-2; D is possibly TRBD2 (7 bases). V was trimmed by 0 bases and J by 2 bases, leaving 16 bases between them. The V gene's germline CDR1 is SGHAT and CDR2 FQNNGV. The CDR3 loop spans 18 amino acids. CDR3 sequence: CASSLDLDSGVNTGELFF. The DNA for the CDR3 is TGTGCCAGCAGCTTAGATTTGGACAGCGGGGTCAACACCGGGGAGCTGTTTTTT.

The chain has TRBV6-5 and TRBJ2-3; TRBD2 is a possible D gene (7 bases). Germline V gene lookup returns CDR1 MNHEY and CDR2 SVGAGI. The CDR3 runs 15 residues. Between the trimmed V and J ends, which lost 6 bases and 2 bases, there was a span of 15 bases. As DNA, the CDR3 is TGTGCCAGCAGCCGCGGGGGCCCTAACACAGATACGCAGTATTTT. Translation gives CASSRGGPNTDTQYF.

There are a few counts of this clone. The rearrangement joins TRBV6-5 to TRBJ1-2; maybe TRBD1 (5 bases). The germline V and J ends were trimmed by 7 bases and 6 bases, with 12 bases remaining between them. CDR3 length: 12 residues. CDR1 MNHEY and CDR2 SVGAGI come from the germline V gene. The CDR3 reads CASTQGIHGYTF. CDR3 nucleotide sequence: TGTGCCAGCACCCAGGGCATCCATGGCTACACCTTC.

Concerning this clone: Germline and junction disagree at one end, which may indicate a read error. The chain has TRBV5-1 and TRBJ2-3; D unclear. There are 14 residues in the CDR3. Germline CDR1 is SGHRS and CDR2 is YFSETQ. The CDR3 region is CASSLGPTIDSQYF. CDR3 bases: TGCGCCAGCAGCTTGGGCCCAACGATAGATTCGCAGTATTTT.

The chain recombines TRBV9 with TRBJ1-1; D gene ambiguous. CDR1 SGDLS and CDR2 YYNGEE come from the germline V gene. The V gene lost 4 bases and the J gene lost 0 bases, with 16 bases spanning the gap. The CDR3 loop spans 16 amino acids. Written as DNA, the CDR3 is TGTGCCAGCAGCCCACCGACTGAGACGATGAACACTGAAGCTTTCTTT. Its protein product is CASSPPTETMNTEAFF. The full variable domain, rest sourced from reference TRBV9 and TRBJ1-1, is DSGVTQTPKHLITATGQRVTLRCSPRSGDLSVYWYQQSLDQGLQFLIQYYNGEERAKGNILERFSAQQFPDLHSELNLSSLELGDSALYFCASSPPTETMNTEAFFGQGTRLTVV.

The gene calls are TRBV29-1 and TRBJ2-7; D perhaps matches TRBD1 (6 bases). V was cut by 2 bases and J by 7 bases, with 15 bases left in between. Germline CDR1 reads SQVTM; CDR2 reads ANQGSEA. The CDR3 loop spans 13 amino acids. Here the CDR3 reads CSVESGQGREQYF. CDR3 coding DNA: TGCAGCGTTGAATCTGGGCAGGGGCGAGAGCAGTACTTC.

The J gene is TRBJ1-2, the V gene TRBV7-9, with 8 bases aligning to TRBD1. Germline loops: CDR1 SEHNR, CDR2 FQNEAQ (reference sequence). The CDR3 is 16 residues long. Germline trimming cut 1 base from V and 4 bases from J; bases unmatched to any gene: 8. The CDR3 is CASSLVGPGGIYGYTF. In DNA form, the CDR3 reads TGTGCCAGCAGCTTAGTTGGGCCAGGGGGCATCTATGGCTACACCTTC.

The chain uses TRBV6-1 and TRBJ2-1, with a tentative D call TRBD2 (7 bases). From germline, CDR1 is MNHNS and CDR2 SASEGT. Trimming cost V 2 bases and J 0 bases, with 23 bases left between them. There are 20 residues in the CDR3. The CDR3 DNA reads TGTGCCAGCAGTGAAAGTTATGCGGGGGCCACCCTGAGCTCCTACAATGAGCAGTTCTTC. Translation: CASSESYAGATLSSYNEQFF.

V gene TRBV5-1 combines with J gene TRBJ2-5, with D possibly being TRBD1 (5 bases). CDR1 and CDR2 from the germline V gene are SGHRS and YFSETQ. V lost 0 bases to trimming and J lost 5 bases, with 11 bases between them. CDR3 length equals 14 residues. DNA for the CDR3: TGCGCCAGCAGCTTGGCGCAGGGTAGCGAGACCCAGTACTTC. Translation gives CASSLAQGSETQYF.

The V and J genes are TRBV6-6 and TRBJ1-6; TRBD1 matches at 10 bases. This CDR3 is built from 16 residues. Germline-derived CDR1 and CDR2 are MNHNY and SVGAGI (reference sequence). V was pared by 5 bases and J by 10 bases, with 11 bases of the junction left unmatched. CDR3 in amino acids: CASSQQTGGSRSPLHF. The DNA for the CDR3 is TGTGCCAGCAGTCAGCAGACAGGGGGCTCGAGGTCACCCCTCCACTTT.

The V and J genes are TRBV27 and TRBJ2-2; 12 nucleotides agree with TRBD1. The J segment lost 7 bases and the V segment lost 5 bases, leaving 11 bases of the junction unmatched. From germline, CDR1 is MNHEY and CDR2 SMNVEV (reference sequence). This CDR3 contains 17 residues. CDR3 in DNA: TGTGCCAGCAGTACAGGGACAGGGGGCATTTCGCACGGGGAGCTGTTTTTT. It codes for CASSTGTGGISHGELFF.

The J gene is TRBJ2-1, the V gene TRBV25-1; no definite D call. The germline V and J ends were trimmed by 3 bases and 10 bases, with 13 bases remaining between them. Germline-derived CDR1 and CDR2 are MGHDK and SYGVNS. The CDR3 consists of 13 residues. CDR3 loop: CASSDSALREQFF. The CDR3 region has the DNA TGTGCCAGCAGTGATTCCGCGCTACGCGAGCAGTTCTTC.

The CDR3 DNA follows: TGCGCCAGCAGCTTGGGAGGTGACCCCTATGGCTACACCTTC. Translation gives CASSLGGDPYGYTF. The rearrangement joins TRBV5-1 to TRBJ1-2; D gene unclear. The CDR3 is 14 amino acids. From germline, CDR1 is SGHRS and CDR2 YFSETQ. Trimming took 0 bases from V and 4 from J, leaving 10 bases between them.

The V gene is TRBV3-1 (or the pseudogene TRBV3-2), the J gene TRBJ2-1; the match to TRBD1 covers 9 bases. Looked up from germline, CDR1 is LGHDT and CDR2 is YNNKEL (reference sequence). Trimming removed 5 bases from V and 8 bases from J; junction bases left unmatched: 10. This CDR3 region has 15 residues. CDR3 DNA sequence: TGTGCCAGCAGCGTGGAGACAGGGGGTTTAGATGAGCAGTTCTTC. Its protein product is CASSVETGGLDEQFF.

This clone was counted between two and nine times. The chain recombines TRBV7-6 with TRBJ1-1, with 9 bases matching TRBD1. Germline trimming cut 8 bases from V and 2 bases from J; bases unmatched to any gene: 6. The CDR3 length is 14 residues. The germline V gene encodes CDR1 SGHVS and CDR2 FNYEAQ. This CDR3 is CASSSQGANTEAFF. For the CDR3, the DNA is TGTGCCAGCTCATCACAGGGGGCTAACACTGAAGCTTTCTTT.

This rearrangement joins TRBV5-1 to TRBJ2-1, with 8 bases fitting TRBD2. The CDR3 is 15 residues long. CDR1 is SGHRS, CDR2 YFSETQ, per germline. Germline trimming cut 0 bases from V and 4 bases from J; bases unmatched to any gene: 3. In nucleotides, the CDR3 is TGCGCCAGCAGCTTGGAACGGGGGGGTTACAATGAGCAGTTCTTC. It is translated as CASSLERGGYNEQFF.